The 15 T cell receptor beta chains in this list originate from one sample, sequenced in a study of technical replicates of blood from a few donors. TCRdb's copy holds only in-frame clones and misses some; the assay was immunoSEQ multiplex PCR. The sample lists about 84,000 clones, 80% to 95% occurring once. Sequencing used T cells isolated from PBMCs. Receptors originate from a human donor in good health.

The chain carries TRBV29-1 and TRBJ2-7, with a tentative D call TRBD2 (6 bases). Between the trimmed V and J ends, which lost 6 bases and 4 bases, there was a span of 16 bases. The CDR3 length is 13 residues. The germline V gene has CDR1 SQVTM and CDR2 ANQGSEA. CDR3 residues: CSVDGGKKYEQYF. For the CDR3, the DNA is TGCAGCGTGGATGGAGGGAAGAAATACGAGCAGTACTTC.

This rearrangement joins TRBV10-3 to TRBJ1-2; the D is unclear. Per the germline V gene, CDR1 is ENHRY and CDR2 is SYGVKD. There are 15 residues in the CDR3. V lost 0 bases and J 4 bases, leaving 12 bases between the germline ends. The CDR3: CAISESRAEVYGYTF. CDR3 nucleotides: TGTGCCATCAGTGAGTCGCGGGCAGAAGTCTATGGCTACACCTTC.

This chain uses TRBV7-9 with TRBJ1-2, with 7 nucleotides matching TRBD1. Trimming at V came to 2 bases and at J to 3 bases, leaving 3 bases not matched to a gene. CDR3 length: 14 amino acids. Germline V CDR1 and CDR2: SEHNR, FQNEAQ (reference sequence). The CDR3 sequence: CASSLTGADYGYTF. DNA of the CDR3: TGTGCCAGCAGCTTAACAGGGGCAGACTATGGCTACACCTTC.

The chain has TRBV11-3 and TRBJ1-1, with 10 bases that match TRBD1. The CDR3 runs to 14 residues. V shed 4 bases and J 4 bases; nucleotides not matched to a gene: 3. CDR1 is SGHNT and CDR2 is YENEEA in the germline V gene. The CDR3 is CASSWTGGGTEAFF. The CDR3 DNA reads TGTGCCAGCAGCTGGACAGGGGGAGGCACTGAAGCTTTCTTT.

DNA of the CDR3: TGTGCCAGCAGGCTGACAGGCCTCACTGAAGCTTTCTTT. Its protein is CASRLTGLTEAFF. The chain combines TRBV11-2 with TRBJ1-1; D possibly corresponds to TRBD1 (6 bases). The V gene lost 6 bases and the J gene lost 4 bases, with 12 bases spanning the gap. The CDR3 totals 13 residues. Germline-derived CDR1 and CDR2 are SGHAT and FQNNGV. The variable domain in full, completed from reference TRBV11-2 and TRBJ1-1, reads EAGVAQSPRYKIIEKRQSVAFWCNPISGHATLYWYQQILGQGPKLLIQFQNNGVVDDSQLPKDRFSAERLKGVDSTLKIQPAKLEDSAVYLCASRLTGLTEAFFGQGTRLTVV.

J is TRBJ1-2 and V is TRBV7-3, with 10 bases aligning to TRBD1. Germline V gene lookup returns CDR1 SGHTA and CDR2 FQGTGA. CDR3 size: 16 residues. V lost 2 bases, J lost 6 bases, and 9 bases stayed unmatched. This CDR3 is CASSLGGQGRSDGYTF. CDR3 in DNA: TGTGCCAGCAGCTTAGGGGGACAGGGGAGGTCGGATGGCTACACCTTC.

This chain joins TRBV21-1 and TRBJ1-2; the table calls TRBD1, which could not be checked here. TRBV21-1 is a pseudogene segment. The CDR3 totals 11 residues. This CDR3 reads CASSQTVSYTF. The CDR3 region has the DNA TGTGCCAGCAGCCAGACAGTTAGCTACACCTTC.

The DNA for the CDR3 is TGTGCCAGCAGTGCTTGGACAGGGAAGGCCGGGGAGCTGTTTTTT. Its translation is CASSAWTGKAGELFF. The chain links TRBV2 to TRBJ2-2, with TRBD1 matching over 8 bases. Germline V gene data show CDR1 as SNHLY and CDR2 as FYNNEI. V lost 4 bases and J lost 6; bases outside the gene matches: 7. The CDR3 covers 15 residues.

The V and J genes are TRBV4-1 and TRBJ2-1; the match to TRBD1 covers 8 bases. The CDR3 is 20 amino acids. Trimming removed 0 bases from V and 3 bases from J; junction bases left unmatched: 16. The germline gives CDR1 MGHRA, CDR2 YSYEKL. CDR3 region: CASSQEGSVQTGDVYNEQFF. The DNA for the CDR3 is TGCGCCAGCAGCCAAGAAGGCAGCGTGCAGACAGGGGACGTCTACAATGAGCAGTTCTTC.

The rearrangement links TRBV7-2 to TRBJ2-5; 9 nucleotides align to TRBD2. V shed 6 bases, J shed 2 bases, and the junction held 7 bases outside the gene matches. This CDR3 spans 15 amino acids. Per germline, CDR1 SGHTA and CDR2 FQGNSA. The CDR3 spells CASRISGSGQETQYF. The CDR3 nucleotides are TGTGCCAGCAGAATTAGCGGGAGCGGGCAAGAGACCCAGTACTTC.

The J gene is TRBJ1-2, the V gene TRBV7-9, with D possibly matching TRBD1 (5 bases). Germline loops: CDR1 SEHNR, CDR2 FQNEAQ (reference sequence). V gave up 1 base and J gave up 2 bases, with 11 bases separating them. The CDR3 covers 15 residues. The CDR3 loop reads CASSLVGDWNYGYTF. The DNA of the CDR3 is TGTGCCAGCAGCTTAGTAGGGGACTGGAACTATGGCTACACCTTC.

The V call is TRBV4-1, the J call TRBJ2-2; 7 nucleotides align to TRBD2. There are 17 residues in the CDR3. The junction had 13 bases not matched to a gene; V was cut back by 5 bases and J by 4 bases. Germline assignment: CDR1 MGHRA and CDR2 YSYEKL. The CDR3 nucleotides are TGCGCCAGCAGCGCCTCGGGCGGGGGAGGAAGCACCGGGGAGCTGTTTTTT. The encoded protein is CASSASGGGGSTGELFF.

The chain uses TRBV5-1 and TRBJ2-3, with a tentative D call TRBD1 (5 bases). Germline V gene lookup returns CDR1 SGHRS and CDR2 YFSETQ. This CDR3 comprises 15 residues. Deletions cut 0 bases from V and 2 bases from J, with 10 bases between. The chain's CDR3 is CASSLGQSHTDTQYF. CDR3 nucleotide sequence: TGCGCCAGCAGCTTGGGACAGAGCCACACAGATACGCAGTATTTT.

V gene TRBV7-8 combines with J gene TRBJ2-7; D might be TRBD2 (7 bases). The germline V gene encodes CDR1 SGHVS and CDR2 FQNEAQ. This CDR3 region has 18 residues. Trimming took off 0 bases at V and 9 bases at J, with 27 bases between the two ends. In DNA, the CDR3 is TGTGCCAGCAGCTTAGCGCCAAATCCTAGGGGGGGGGACTCTAGGCAGTACTTC. It is translated as CASSLAPNPRGGDSRQYF.

This clone was observed a single time. The chain uses TRBV5-5 and TRBJ1-1; the D gene is possibly TRBD1 (6 bases). V shed 2 bases and J shed 5 bases, with 25 bases lying between them. The CDR3 length is 18 residues. The V gene's germline CDR1 is SGHKS and CDR2 YYEKEE (reference sequence). Here the CDR3 reads CASSLGTGGGEVSTEAFF. The CDR3 nucleotides are TGTGCCAGCAGCTTAGGGACCGGGGGGGGCGAGGTCTCGACTGAAGCTTTCTTT.